These 29 T cell receptor beta chains share one sample of origin, sequenced in a study of post-analysis software for immune sequencing data. Broader study findings: Roughly 5 TRBV segments occurring more often in patients than controls included TRBV5-6, TRBV5-1 and TRBV20-1.

Their specific antigens are unknown. The authors incorporated unique molecular identifiers into the TCR beta cDNA libraries. TCRdb re-analysed the PCR reads in MiXCR, keeping a single row per CDR3 protein. The sample includes 750,000 to 900,000 distinct CDR3 sequences, 46% of them seen just once. The sample was blood. The receptors originated from a girl under 18 with multiple sclerosis.

The V and J genes are TRBV28 and TRBJ2-5, with a possible D match to TRBD2 (6 bases). The CDR3 contains 15 residues. Germline V lookup: CDR1 MDHEN, CDR2 SYDVKM. Between the trimmed V and J ends, which lost 5 bases and 2 bases, there was a span of 15 bases. CDR3 in amino acids: CASSPAWEEQETQYF. DNA for the CDR3: TGTGCCAGCAGTCCGGCGTGGGAGGAACAAGAGACCCAGTACTTC. Combining the CDR3 with reference TRBV28 and TRBJ2-5 gives the whole variable domain DVKVTQSSRYLVKRTGEKVFLECVQDMDHENMFWYRQDPGLGLRLIYFSYDVKMKEKGDIPEGYSVSREKKERFSLILESASTNQTSMYLCASSPAWEEQETQYFGPGTRLLVL.

The chain joins TRBV7-9 to TRBJ2-1; 10 bases agree with TRBD2. The CDR3 is made up of 17 amino acids. CDR1 is SEHNR, CDR2 FQNEAQ, per germline (reference sequence). Trimming took 4 bases from V and 2 from J; bases not matched to a gene: 8. CDR3 residues: CASSSQLLAGPYNEQFF. The CDR3 DNA reads TGTGCCAGCAGCTCACAACTACTAGCGGGACCCTACAATGAGCAGTTCTTC. The whole variable domain, remainder taken from reference TRBV7-9 and TRBJ2-1, is DTGVSQNPRHKITKRGQNVTFRCDPISEHNRLYWYRQTLGQGPEFLTYFQNEAQLEKSRLLSDRFSAERPKGSFSTLEIQRTEQGDSAMYLCASSSQLLAGPYNEQFFGPGTRLTVL.

CDR3 residues: CSVPASGGTYF. The CDR3, as DNA: TGCAGCGTCCCCGCTAGCGGGGGTACGTATTTT. The V gene is TRBV29-1, the J gene TRBJ2-3, with 10 bases lining up with TRBD2. Trimming cost V 6 bases and J 14 bases; bases outside gene matches: 8. Germline-derived CDR1 and CDR2 are SQVTM and ANQGSEA. CDR3 length: 11 amino acids.

The sample holds a few counts of this clonotype. The rearrangement uses TRBV19 and TRBJ2-4; tentative D call: TRBD2 (7 bases). The assigned J gene may be wrong: the sequence end matches TRBJ2-7 better. The CDR3 contains 14 residues. Germline CDR1 reads LNHDA; CDR2 reads SQIVND (reference sequence). The CDR3 region is CASSRRGGTYEQYF. The CDR3 nucleotides read TGTGCCAGTAGTAGGAGGGGGGGGACCTACGAGCAGTACTTC.

This clonotype was seen only once. The J gene is TRBJ1-2, the V gene TRBV7-2; 9 nucleotides align to TRBD1. The trim removed 5 bases at V and 0 bases at J, leaving 16 bases unmatched. The CDR3 contains 19 residues. Germline V lookup: CDR1 SGHTA, CDR2 FQGNSA. CDR3 bases: TGTGCCAGCAGCCCCACCTCACTCGCCGGGACAGGGTCTAACTATGGCTACACCTTC. It is translated as CASSPTSLAGTGSNYGYTF.

This chain links TRBV7-9 with TRBJ2-6, with D unresolved. In germline, CDR1 is SEHNR, CDR2 FQNEAQ (reference sequence). The CDR3 is 17 amino acids. Trimming pared 1 base from V and 2 bases from J, leaving 12 bases between. CDR3 bases: TGTGCCAGCAGCTTAGTACAGCCTAGTACTGGGGCCAACGTCCTGACTTTC. It translates to CASSLVQPSTGANVLTF.

This clonotype was seen a few times. This sequence joins TRBV6-2 or TRBV6-3 and TRBJ2-1; possible D gene TRBD2, 6 bases. Trimming shortened V by 6 bases and J by 4 bases, and 19 bases separated the two germline ends. CDR1 and CDR2 from the germline V gene are MNHEY and SVGEGT. The CDR3 has 16 residues. The CDR3 sequence is CASRGPVAEFYNEQFF. DNA for the CDR3: TGTGCCAGCAGGGGACCCGTAGCGGAGTTTTACAATGAGCAGTTCTTC.

The chain employs TRBV5-1 and TRBJ2-5; TRBD1 might be the D (6 bases). Germline-derived CDR1 and CDR2 are SGHRS and YFSETQ. The CDR3 has 14 residues. Trimming removed 3 bases from V and 1 base from J, with 10 bases in between. The DNA for the CDR3 is TGCGCCAGCAGCTGGGGACACTTCCAAGAGACCCAGTACTTC. It encodes CASSWGHFQETQYF.

The chain combines TRBV3-1 with TRBJ2-5; D possibly corresponds to TRBD2 (6 bases). The V end lost 0 bases, the J end lost 1 base, and 18 bases lay between the germline ends. CDR1 and CDR2 (germline): LGHDT, YNNKEL (reference sequence). The CDR3 spans 18 residues. In DNA form, the CDR3 reads TGTGCCAGCAGCCAAGAACCCCACGGGTGGCGGGGCCAAGAGACCCAGTACTTC. It encodes CASSQEPHGWRGQETQYF.

With respect to this clonotype: The junction differs from germline at one of its ends, possibly a read error. The chain is built from TRBV12-3 or TRBV12-4 and TRBJ2-7, with D maybe TRBD2 (6 bases). CDR3 size: 14 residues. The CDR3 protein is CASRLGASVSEQYF. Written as DNA, the CDR3 is TGTGCCAGCAGATTAGGGGCTAGCGTTTCCGAGCAGTACTTC.

This rearrangement joins TRBV5-1 to TRBJ2-6, with 8 bases identical to TRBD1. The germline V gene has CDR1 SGHRS and CDR2 YFSETQ. This CDR3 is 18 amino acids long. The J segment lost 0 bases and the V segment lost 4 bases, leaving 9 bases of the junction unmatched. This CDR3 is CASSTQDRASSGANVLTF. In nucleotides, the CDR3 is TGCGCCAGCAGCACTCAGGACAGGGCAAGCTCTGGGGCCAACGTCCTGACTTTC.

The chain couples TRBV18 to TRBJ2-1; the D gene is possibly TRBD1 (6 bases). Trimming took off 6 bases at V and 8 bases at J, with 14 bases between the two ends. The CDR3 extends over 13 amino acids. Germline V gene sequence: CDR1 KGHSH, CDR2 LQKENI. The CDR3 DNA reads as TGTGCCAGCTCTGAGTCCAGGGGTGATGAGCAGTTCTTC. It specifies CASSESRGDEQFF.

There are many counts of this clonotype. This chain connects TRBV4-3 to TRBJ2-7, with D possibly TRBD2 on 6 matching bases. Between the trimmed V and J ends, which lost 4 bases and 1 base, there was a span of 14 bases. CDR3 size: 15 residues. The germline V gene encodes CDR1 LGHNA and CDR2 YSLEER. The CDR3 region is CASSPRLGRSYEQYF. For the CDR3, the DNA is TGCGCCAGCAGCCCGAGACTAGGTCGTTCCTACGAGCAGTACTTC.

J is TRBJ1-2 and V is TRBV6-5, with 7 bases that match TRBD1. The trim removed 1 base at V and 7 bases at J, leaving 27 bases unmatched. The CDR3 is 21 amino acids. Germline CDR1 reads MNHEY; CDR2 reads SVGAGI. As DNA, the CDR3 is TGTGCCAGCAGTTACTGGCCCCCGCTTCCCAACATCACGGGACAGACGGTTGGCTACACCTTC. It translates to CASSYWPPLPNITGQTVGYTF.

This clonotype was picked up one time. At one end, the junction sequence differs from germline, possibly due to a read error. V and J are TRBV15 and TRBJ2-7; D might be TRBD1 (5 bases). Germline V gene data show CDR1 as LNHNV and CDR2 as YYDKDF (reference sequence). The CDR3 has 14 amino acids. The CDR3 sequence is CTTSRDMSDNEQYF. The CDR3 DNA follows: TGTACCACCAGCAGAGATATGTCGGACAACGAGCAGTACTTC.

This clonotype has only a few counts. In nucleotides, the CDR3 is TGTGCCAGCAGTTTAACATCCGGGGGTTGGGAGACCCAGTACTTC. Translated: CASSLTSGGWETQYF. This chain uses TRBV28 with TRBJ2-5, with D possibly matching TRBD2 (6 bases). The V end was cut by 2 bases, the J end by 5 bases, with 15 bases between. Per germline, CDR1 MDHEN and CDR2 SYDVKM. This CDR3 region has 15 residues.

The gene calls are TRBV27 and TRBJ1-5; D uncertain. The CDR3 consists of 14 residues. The V end lost 3 bases, the J end lost 1 base, and 7 bases lay between the germline ends. The V gene's germline CDR1 is MNHEY and CDR2 SMNVEV (reference sequence). DNA of the CDR3: TGTGCCAGCAGTTTCTCGGGGAGCAATCAGCCCCAGCATTTT. It codes for CASSFSGSNQPQHF.

The gene calls are TRBV20-1 and TRBJ2-7, with D possibly being TRBD1 (5 bases). The CDR3 runs to 12 residues. Trimming removed 3 bases from V and 6 bases from J, with 12 bases in between. Looked up from germline, CDR1 is DFQATT and CDR2 is SNEGSKA (reference sequence). The CDR3 region has the DNA TGCAGTGCTAGGGCAGGGCGCGCCGAGCAGTACTTC. Protein sequence: CSARAGRAEQYF.

This clonotype turned up a few times. The rearrangement links TRBV10-3 to TRBJ2-7; no definite D call. The CDR3 is made up of 12 amino acids. Per germline, CDR1 ENHRY and CDR2 SYGVKD. V lost 6 bases and J lost 4, with 10 bases in between. CDR3 region: CAISTDGYEQYF. For the CDR3, the DNA is TGTGCCATCAGCACCGACGGTTACGAGCAGTACTTC.

The V gene is TRBV12-3 or TRBV12-4, the J gene TRBJ2-5; 12 positions agree with TRBD2. V was clipped by 5 bases and J by 2 bases; unmatched bases: 6. The CDR3 is 16 residues long. DNA for the CDR3: TGTGCCAGCAGTCCTCGACTAGCGGGAGTACAAGAGACCCAGTACTTC. As protein: CASSPRLAGVQETQYF.

With regard to this clonotype: It may be a read error: a sequence one base away is much more abundant. V and J are TRBV7-7 and TRBJ2-3; 8 positions match TRBD2. The CDR3 totals 16 residues. Germline-derived CDR1 and CDR2 are SSHAT and FNYEAQ (reference sequence). DNA of the CDR3: TGTGCTAGCAGCTTATCCAGGGCCGGGAGGGCAGATACGCAGTATTTT. This codes for CASSLSRAGRADTQYF. The whole variable domain, filled in from reference TRBV7-7 and TRBJ2-3, reads GAGVSQSPRYKVTKRGQDVTLRCDPISSHATLYWYQQALGQGPEFLTYFNYEAQPDKSGLPSDRFSAERPEGSISTLTIQRTEQRDSAMYRCASSLSRAGRADTQYFGPGTRLTVL.

This chain links TRBV5-1 with TRBJ2-7; D gene ambiguous. The ends were cut back, 0 bases at V and 0 bases at J, with 10 bases in the middle. CDR1 and CDR2 from the germline V gene are SGHRS and YFSETQ. The CDR3 length is 15 residues. The CDR3 here is CASSLGRQDSYEQYF. In DNA form, the CDR3 reads TGCGCCAGCAGCTTGGGCCGGCAGGACTCCTACGAGCAGTACTTC.

The V call is TRBV12-3 or TRBV12-4, the J call TRBJ1-5; D not resolved. V was shortened by 6 bases and J by 7 bases, with 16 bases between the two germline ends. The CDR3 totals 14 residues. The CDR3 spells CASRGSGGTQPQHF. The CDR3 region has the DNA TGTGCCAGCAGAGGGTCCGGAGGTACACAGCCCCAGCATTTT.

This clonotype has more than one count but fewer than ten. The chain couples TRBV10-3 to TRBJ2-1; 7 positions match TRBD2. The CDR3 loop spans 16 amino acids. V shed 8 bases, J shed 7 bases, and the junction held 17 bases outside the gene matches. The V gene's germline CDR1 is ENHRY and CDR2 SYGVKD. CDR3 in DNA: TGTGCCATCTTTGGGGGGGGTTTGGGATCCGCTAATGAGCAGTTCTTC. It specifies CAIFGGGLGSANEQFF.

This rearrangement joins TRBV7-8 to TRBJ2-7; no clear D gene. Per germline, CDR1 SGHVS and CDR2 FQNEAQ. The CDR3 loop spans 15 amino acids. The V gene lost 4 bases and the J gene lost 3 bases, with 16 bases spanning the gap. The CDR3 DNA sequence: TGTGCCAGCAGCTCCAATCCGGGTCCTTACTACGAGCAGTACTTC. It translates to CASSSNPGPYYEQYF.

This clonotype was observed a few times. CDR3 in DNA: TGTGCCACCAGTGCTACTACGCTTCCTACCTACAATGAGCAGTTCTTC. Amino acid sequence: CATSATTLPTYNEQFF. The genes are TRBV24-1 and TRBJ2-1; the D is unclear. CDR1 KGHDR and CDR2 SFDVKD come from the germline V gene. The CDR3 covers 16 residues. The V and J ends lost 5 bases and 2 bases respectively, with 15 bases between them.

This clonotype was seen a few times. The rearrangement joins TRBV27 to TRBJ1-1; D is unclear. The length of the CDR3 is 15 residues. V dropped 4 bases and J dropped 0 bases, with 12 bases sitting between them. Germline V lookup: CDR1 MNHEY, CDR2 SMNVEV (reference sequence). This CDR3 reads CASSYDGRVNTEAFF. The CDR3 DNA reads TGTGCCAGCAGTTACGATGGACGGGTGAACACTGAAGCTTTCTTT.

The rearrangement uses TRBV28 and TRBJ2-7; 7 nucleotides agree with TRBD1. The J call may be incorrect, as the DNA end agrees better with TRBJ2-5. Per the germline V gene, CDR1 is MDHEN and CDR2 is SYDVKM. The CDR3 covers 13 residues. CDR3 in amino acids: CASKDARGETQYF. The CDR3, as DNA: TGTGCCAGCAAGGACGCCAGGGGGGAGACCCAGTACTTC.

There are a few counts of this clonotype. This chain joins TRBV5-1 and TRBJ1-2; D is unresolved. This CDR3 comprises 15 residues. The germline CDR1 and CDR2 sequences are SGHRS and YFSETQ. The germline V and J ends were trimmed by 0 bases and 0 bases, with 9 bases remaining between them. Here the CDR3 reads CASSLAAEPNYGYTF. The CDR3 DNA reads as TGCGCCAGCAGCTTGGCGGCAGAACCTAACTATGGCTACACCTTC.